Listed below are T cell receptor beta chains from one sample, sequenced in a study of CD8+ T cells in alopecia areata. Profiling relied on immunoSEQ multiplex PCR, and the TCRdb table lists in-frame clones only, not all of them. The sample yields about 180,000 clones, about 67% seen once. Sequenced material: CD8+ T cells sorted from blood, taken at week 0. The receptors were sampled from a human donor with alopecia areata. CDR3s include the opening cysteine and the closing phenylalanine or tryptophan. Each record gives: D gene, V gene, CDR3 length, clone size, J gene, CDR3 DNA, CDR3 protein. The D gene is left open where the match is weak. Where a row states a size, it is once, few, many or the class of an expanded clone; other rows omit it.

d_call: TRBD1
v_call: TRBV5-1
cdr3_length: 16
clone_size: -
j_call: TRBJ2-2
cdr3_nt: TGCGCCAGCAGCTTGACCGGGACAGCGTCCACCGGGGAGCTGTTTTTT
cdr3_aa: CASSLTGTASTGELFF

d_call: -
v_call: TRBV7-9
cdr3_length: 11
clone_size: once
j_call: TRBJ2-7
cdr3_nt: TGTGCCAGCAGCTCAGGGGTCGAGCAGTACTTC
cdr3_aa: CASSSGVEQYF

d_call: TRBD2
v_call: TRBV4-1
cdr3_length: 15
clone_size: -
j_call: TRBJ2-1
cdr3_nt: TGCGCCAGCAGGATACGGGGGGGAAGAGACAATGAGCAGTTCTTC
cdr3_aa: CASRIRGGRDNEQFF

d_call: -
v_call: TRBV25-1
cdr3_length: 14
clone_size: -
j_call: TRBJ2-7
cdr3_nt: TGTGCCAGCAGTGATGGAAAGAACTCCTACGAGCAGTACTTC
cdr3_aa: CASSDGKNSYEQYF

d_call: -
v_call: TRBV5-5
cdr3_length: 15
clone_size: -
j_call: TRBJ1-1
cdr3_nt: TGTGCCAGCAGCGGCCGACTGATCATGAACACTGAAGCTTTCTTT
cdr3_aa: CASSGRLIMNTEAFF

d_call: -
v_call: TRBV29-1
cdr3_length: 13
clone_size: -
j_call: TRBJ1-1
cdr3_nt: TGCAGCGTTGAGTCGGCCCTGAACACTGAAGCTTTCTTT
cdr3_aa: CSVESALNTEAFF

d_call: -
v_call: TRBV7-7
cdr3_length: 13
clone_size: few
j_call: TRBJ2-1
cdr3_nt: TGTGCTAGCAGCTTAGGGGTGGGGAATGAGCAGTTCTTC
cdr3_aa: CASSLGVGNEQFF

d_call: -
v_call: TRBV27
cdr3_length: 18
clone_size: -
j_call: TRBJ2-3
cdr3_nt: TGTGCCAGCAGTCCTCCCCCCGACAACCCCGCTAGCACAGATACGCAGTATTTT
cdr3_aa: CASSPPPDNPASTDTQYF

d_call: -
v_call: TRBV5-1
cdr3_length: 10
clone_size: -
j_call: TRBJ2-1
cdr3_nt: TGCGCCAGCAGGGGCACCAAGCAGTTCTTC
cdr3_aa: CASRGTKQFF

d_call: -
v_call: TRBV2
cdr3_length: 14
clone_size: -
j_call: TRBJ2-1
cdr3_nt: TGTGCCAGCAGTGAATCGGGCCTCTTTGGTGAGCAGTTCTTC
cdr3_aa: CASSESGLFGEQFF

d_call: -
v_call: TRBV30
cdr3_length: 13
clone_size: once
j_call: TRBJ2-7
cdr3_nt: TGTGCCTGGAGTGTACTGGGGTACCACGAGCAGTACTTC
cdr3_aa: CAWSVLGYHEQYF

d_call: -
v_call: TRBV2
cdr3_length: 13
clone_size: -
j_call: TRBJ1-6
cdr3_nt: TGTGCCATAAAGGGGGGGTTGAATTCACCCCTCCACTTT
cdr3_aa: CAIKGGLNSPLHF

d_call: -
v_call: TRBV7-8
cdr3_length: 12
clone_size: once
j_call: TRBJ2-2
cdr3_nt: TGTGCCAGCAGCGAAAACACCGGGGAGCTGTTTTTT
cdr3_aa: CASSENTGELFF

d_call: -
v_call: TRBV7-6
cdr3_length: 13
clone_size: -
j_call: TRBJ2-7
cdr3_nt: TGTGCCAGCAGCTTCGGGGCGGGGAACGAGCAGTACTTC
cdr3_aa: CASSFGAGNEQYF

d_call: -
v_call: TRBV7-9
cdr3_length: 13
clone_size: once
j_call: TRBJ2-5
cdr3_nt: TGTGCCAGCAGCTTAGGGATTGGGGAGACCCAGTACTTC
cdr3_aa: CASSLGIGETQYF

d_call: TRBD2
v_call: TRBV30
cdr3_length: 14
clone_size: -
j_call: TRBJ2-3
cdr3_nt: TGTGCCTGGAGTTACGGGGGGGGACCAGATACGCAGTATTTT
cdr3_aa: CAWSYGGGPDTQYF

d_call: -
v_call: TRBV21-1
cdr3_length: 17
clone_size: -
j_call: TRBJ2-7
cdr3_nt: TGTGCCAGCAGCAAAGCGCTTCAGGGAACCAGCTCCTACGAGCAGTACTTC
cdr3_aa: CASSKALQGTSSYEQYF

d_call: -
v_call: TRBV7-9
cdr3_length: 14
clone_size: -
j_call: TRBJ1-5
cdr3_nt: TGTGCCAGCAGCTTCATGGGGGGCAATCAGCCCCAGCATTTT
cdr3_aa: CASSFMGGNQPQHF

d_call: -
v_call: TRBV29-1
cdr3_length: 12
clone_size: -
j_call: TRBJ2-3
cdr3_nt: TGCAGCGTTAAGGGGGTGGAAGATACGCAGTATTTT
cdr3_aa: CSVKGVEDTQYF

d_call: TRBD1
v_call: TRBV7-8
cdr3_length: 15
clone_size: -
j_call: TRBJ2-7
cdr3_nt: TGTGCCAGCAGCGGGGGGACAGGGGTTTCCTACGAGCAGTACTTC
cdr3_aa: CASSGGTGVSYEQYF

d_call: -
v_call: TRBV10-3
cdr3_length: 13
clone_size: -
j_call: TRBJ2-3
cdr3_nt: TGTGCCATCAGTGTGTTCCTAACAGATACGCAGTATTTT
cdr3_aa: CAISVFLTDTQYF

d_call: -
v_call: TRBV25-1
cdr3_length: 15
clone_size: -
j_call: TRBJ1-5
cdr3_nt: TGTGCCAGCAGTGAATCTGGAGGGGGCAATCAGCCCCAGCATTTT
cdr3_aa: CASSESGGGNQPQHF

d_call: -
v_call: TRBV29-1
cdr3_length: 13
clone_size: -
j_call: TRBJ2-7
cdr3_nt: TGCAGCGTTGAGGGGGGCTCCGCTTACGAGCAGTACTTC
cdr3_aa: CSVEGGSAYEQYF

d_call: -
v_call: TRBV30
cdr3_length: 18
clone_size: -
j_call: TRBJ1-2
cdr3_nt: TGTGCCTGGGCCCTCCCCCGGAGGCTACTCAGCCCGTACTATGGCTACACCTTC
cdr3_aa: CAWALPRRLLSPYYGYTF

d_call: -
v_call: TRBV5-6
cdr3_length: 13
clone_size: once
j_call: TRBJ2-7
cdr3_nt: TGTGCCAGCAGCCCGGGGGTGGGACTTCAGCAGTACTTC
cdr3_aa: CASSPGVGLQQYF

d_call: -
v_call: TRBV13
cdr3_length: 15
clone_size: few
j_call: TRBJ2-3
cdr3_nt: TGTGCCAGCAGCTTAGGGTACAGGCCCACAGATACGCAGTATTTT
cdr3_aa: CASSLGYRPTDTQYF

d_call: TRBD2
v_call: TRBV5-1
cdr3_length: 16
clone_size: once
j_call: TRBJ2-7
cdr3_nt: TGCGCCAGCAGCTTGAGCGGGACTAGCGGGGGGTACGAGCAGTACTTC
cdr3_aa: CASSLSGTSGGYEQYF

d_call: -
v_call: TRBV4-1
cdr3_length: 16
clone_size: -
j_call: TRBJ2-7
cdr3_nt: TGCGCCAGCAGCCAAGAGACAGCTCACTCCCCCTACGAGCAGTACTTC
cdr3_aa: CASSQETAHSPYEQYF

d_call: TRBD2
v_call: TRBV5-1
cdr3_length: 15
clone_size: -
j_call: TRBJ2-1
cdr3_nt: TGCGCCAGCAGCTTAGGAGCGGGGTTATTGAATGAGCAGTTCTTC
cdr3_aa: CASSLGAGLLNEQFF

d_call: TRBD2
v_call: TRBV10-3
cdr3_length: 14
clone_size: -
j_call: TRBJ2-1
cdr3_nt: TGTGCCATCAGGGTAGCGGGGGGGCAAAATGAGCAGTTCTTC
cdr3_aa: CAIRVAGGQNEQFF

d_call: -
v_call: TRBV15
cdr3_length: 15
clone_size: -
j_call: TRBJ1-1
cdr3_nt: TGTGCCACCAGCGCCCGAGGACGGTTGAACACTGAAGCTTTCTTT
cdr3_aa: CATSARGRLNTEAFF

d_call: -
v_call: TRBV25-1
cdr3_length: 15
clone_size: -
j_call: TRBJ2-4
cdr3_nt: TGTGCCAGCAGTGAAGAGGAGGGGTCCAAAAACATTCAGTACTTC
cdr3_aa: CASSEEEGSKNIQYF